Below, one T cell receptor beta chain is given with its context. Its antigen is still unknown. CDR3 length equals 14 residues. V shed 5 bases, J shed 0 bases, and the junction held 4 bases outside the gene matches. Germline CDR1 SGHVS, CDR2 FNYEAQ. TCRdb's copy holds only in-frame clones and misses some; the assay was immunoSEQ multiplex PCR. The sample lists around 50,000 clones, 75% to 90% occurring once. The entry originates in a study of T cells in localized non-small cell lung cancer. Findings of the study overall: Heterogeneity stays possible, as sequencing covered only one tumor region.

The source material was peripheral blood, sampled before any cancer treatment. This chain joins TRBV7-6 and TRBJ2-7, with 7 bases aligning to TRBD1. The sequence was obtained from a woman aged 35-70 years with stage I lung adenocarcinoma. As DNA, the CDR3 is TGTGCCAGCAGCCCCGCAGGGGGCTCCTACGAGCAGTACTTC. Translation gives CASSPAGGSYEQYF. The full variable domain, in which reference TRBV7-6 and TRBJ2-7 provide the parts outside the CDR3, is GAGVSQSPRYKVTKRGQDVALRCDPISGHVSLYWYRQALGQGPEFLTYFNYEAQQDKSGLPNDRFSAERPEGSISTLTIQRTEQRDSAMYRCASSPAGGSYEQYFGPGTRLTVT.